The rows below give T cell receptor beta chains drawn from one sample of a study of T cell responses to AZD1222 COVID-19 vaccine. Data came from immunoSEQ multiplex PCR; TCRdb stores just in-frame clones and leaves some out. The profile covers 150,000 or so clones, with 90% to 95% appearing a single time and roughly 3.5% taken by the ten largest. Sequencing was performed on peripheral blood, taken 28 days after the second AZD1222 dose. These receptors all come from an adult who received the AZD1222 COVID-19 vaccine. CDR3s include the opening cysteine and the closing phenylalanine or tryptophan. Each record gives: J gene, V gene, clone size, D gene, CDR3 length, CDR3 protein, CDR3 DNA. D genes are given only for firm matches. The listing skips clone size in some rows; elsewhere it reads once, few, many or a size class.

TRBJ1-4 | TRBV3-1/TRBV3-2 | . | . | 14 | CASSQFTDNEKLFF | TGTGCCAGCAGCCAATTTACGGATAATGAAAAACTGTTTTTT
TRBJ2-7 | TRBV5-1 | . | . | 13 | CASSPGGVYEQYF | TGCGCCAGCAGCCCCGGAGGAGTCTACGAGCAGTACTTC
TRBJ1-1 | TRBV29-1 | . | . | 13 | CSVYENLGTGAFF | TGCAGCGTTTACGAGAACCTCGGGACCGGAGCTTTCTTT
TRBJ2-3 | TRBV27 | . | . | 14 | CASRRGISTDTQYF | TGTGCCAGCAGAAGGGGTATAAGCACAGATACGCAGTATTTT
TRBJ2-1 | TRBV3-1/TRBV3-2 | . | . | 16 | CASSQYRVSSYNEQFF | TGTGCCAGCAGCCAGTACAGGGTCAGCTCCTACAATGAGCAGTTCTTC
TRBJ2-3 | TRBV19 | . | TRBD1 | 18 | CASSMSGTGKVGTDTQYF | TGTGCCAGTAGTATGAGCGGGACAGGGAAGGTTGGCACAGATACGCAGTATTTT
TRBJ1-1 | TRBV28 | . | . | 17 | CASRSGGRGGVNTEAFF | TGTGCCAGCAGGTCCGGGGGGAGGGGAGGGGTGAACACTGAAGCTTTCTTT
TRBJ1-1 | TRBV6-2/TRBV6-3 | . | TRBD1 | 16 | CASSYTSTGLDTEAFF | TGTGCCAGCAGTTACACCTCGACAGGGCTGGACACTGAAGCTTTCTTT
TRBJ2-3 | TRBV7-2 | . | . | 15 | CASSLGGTSTDTQYF | TGTGCCAGCAGCTTAGGCGGTACTAGCACAGATACGCAGTATTTT
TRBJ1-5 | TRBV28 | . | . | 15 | CASSLGPITNQPQHF | TGTGCCAGCAGTTTAGGGCCCATTACCAATCAGCCCCAGCATTTT
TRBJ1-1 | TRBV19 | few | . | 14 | CASRKTRGNTEAFF | TGTGCCAGTAGGAAGACCAGGGGGAACACTGAAGCTTTCTTT
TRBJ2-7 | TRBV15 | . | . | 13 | CATSRADTYEQYF | TGTGCCACCAGCAGAGCTGATACCTACGAGCAGTACTTC
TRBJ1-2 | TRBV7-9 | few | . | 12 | CASSLEGDGYTF | TGTGCCAGCAGCTTAGAAGGGGATGGCTACACCTTC
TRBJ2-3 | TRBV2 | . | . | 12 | CASSVGTDTQYF | TGTGCCAGCAGTGTGGGCACAGATACGCAGTATTTT
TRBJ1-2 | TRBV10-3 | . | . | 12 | CAISPNTYGYTF | TGTGCCATCTCACCGAACACCTATGGCTACACCTTC
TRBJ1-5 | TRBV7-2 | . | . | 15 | CASSLMITGDQPQHF | TGTGCCAGCAGCCTGATGATAACGGGGGATCAGCCCCAGCATTTT
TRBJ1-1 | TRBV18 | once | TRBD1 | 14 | CASSPFDRATEAFF | TGTGCCAGCTCACCATTTGACAGGGCCACTGAAGCTTTCTTT
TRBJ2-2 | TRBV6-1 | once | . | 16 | CASSEMVSGNTGELFF | TGTGCCAGCAGTGAAATGGTGTCAGGGAATACCGGGGAGCTGTTTTTT
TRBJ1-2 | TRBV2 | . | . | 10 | CASTGFGYTF | TGTGCCAGCACAGGTTTCGGCTACACCTTC
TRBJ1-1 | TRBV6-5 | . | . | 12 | CASSYDGAEAFF | TGTGCCAGCAGTTACGATGGGGCTGAAGCTTTCTTT
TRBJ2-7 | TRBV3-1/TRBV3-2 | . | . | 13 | CASSQQGSYEQYF | TGTGCCAGCAGCCAACAGGGCTCCTACGAGCAGTACTTC
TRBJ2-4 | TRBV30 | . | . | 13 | CAWSTEFKNIQYF | TGTGCCTGGAGTACGGAGTTCAAAAACATTCAGTACTTC
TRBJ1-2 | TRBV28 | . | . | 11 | CASLRNYGYTF | TGTGCCAGTTTACGGAACTATGGCTACACCTTC
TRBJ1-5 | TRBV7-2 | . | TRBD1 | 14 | CASSMGQGHQPQHF | TGTGCCAGCAGCATGGGACAGGGCCATCAGCCCCAGCATTTT
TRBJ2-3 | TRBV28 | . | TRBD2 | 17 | CASNGYEREGSTDTQYF | TGTGCCAGCAATGGGTACGAGCGGGAGGGAAGCACAGATACGCAGTATTTT
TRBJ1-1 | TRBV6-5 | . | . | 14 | CASSKQLLNTEAFF | TGTGCCAGCAGTAAACAGCTTCTGAACACTGAAGCTTTCTTT
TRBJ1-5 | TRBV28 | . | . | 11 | CASRGNQPQHF | TGTGCCAGCAGGGGAAATCAGCCCCAGCATTTT
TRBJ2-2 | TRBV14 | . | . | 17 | CASSHINRTWGTGELFF | TGTGCCAGCAGCCACATAAACAGGACCTGGGGCACCGGGGAGCTGTTTTTT
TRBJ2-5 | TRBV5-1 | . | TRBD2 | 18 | CASSQRTSGRGESETQYF | TGCGCCAGCAGCCAACGGACTAGCGGGAGAGGAGAGTCGGAGACCCAGTACTTC
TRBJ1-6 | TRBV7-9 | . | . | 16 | CASSFEAESYNSPLHF | TGTGCCAGCAGCTTTGAGGCTGAGTCCTATAATTCACCCCTCCACTTT
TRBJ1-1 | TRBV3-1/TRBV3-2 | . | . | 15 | CASSLSTGGGVKAFF | TGTGCCAGCAGCCTTTCGACCGGCGGCGGGGTTAAAGCTTTCTTT
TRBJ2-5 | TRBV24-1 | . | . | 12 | CATSDPGRDQYF | TGTGCCACCAGTGACCCTGGGCGCGACCAGTACTTC
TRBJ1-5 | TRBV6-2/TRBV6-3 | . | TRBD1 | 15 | CASRPTGGWNQPQHF | TGTGCCAGCAGACCTACAGGGGGGTGGAATCAGCCCCAGCATTTT
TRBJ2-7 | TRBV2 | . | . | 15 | CASSDPTENSYEQYF | TGTGCCAGCAGTGACCCGACAGAGAACTCCTACGAGCAGTACTTC
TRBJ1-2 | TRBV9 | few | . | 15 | CASSVAATLLYGYTF | TGTGCCAGCAGCGTAGCTGCGACGTTACTCTATGGCTACACCTTC
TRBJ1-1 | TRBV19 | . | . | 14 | CASTEHRENTEAFF | TGTGCCAGTACCGAACACAGGGAGAACACTGAAGCTTTCTTT
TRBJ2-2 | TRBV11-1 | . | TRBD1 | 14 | CASSSDRGAGELFF | TGTGCCAGCAGCTCCGACAGGGGGGCCGGGGAGCTGTTTTTT
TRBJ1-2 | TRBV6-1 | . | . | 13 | CASSERAAYGYTF | TGTGCCAGCAGTGAACGGGCGGCCTATGGCTACACCTTC